This note documents a single T cell receptor beta chain sequence. The sample belongs to a study of blood T cell repertoires in COVID-19. Study-level information: T cells, B-cell-depleted T cells, or PBMCs supplied cDNA or gDNA.

Original analysis: Amplified reference gene primers provided the basis for estimating nucleated cell counts. Sequencing was performed with immunoSEQ multiplex PCR; in TCRdb, only in-frame clones are kept and a portion is missing. That table supplies the V and J calls and clone size; D and trimming were determined from the DNA. This sample yields about 100,000 clones, of which around 84% are seen a single time; approximately 1.8% belongs to the top ten. Between the trimmed V and J ends, which lost 6 bases and 6 bases, there was a span of 15 bases. The CDR3 has 13 amino acids. The germline CDR1 and CDR2 sequences are LNHDA and SQIVND (reference sequence).

The TCR comes from a woman between 65 and 79 years old with active or convalescent COVID-19. The specimen sequenced was peripheral blood. This rearrangement joins TRBV19 to TRBJ2-7; D may be TRBD2 (6 bases). The CDR3 loop reads CASSGGKWGEQYF. CDR3 DNA: TGTGCCAGTAGCGGGGGAAAATGGGGCGAGCAGTACTTC.